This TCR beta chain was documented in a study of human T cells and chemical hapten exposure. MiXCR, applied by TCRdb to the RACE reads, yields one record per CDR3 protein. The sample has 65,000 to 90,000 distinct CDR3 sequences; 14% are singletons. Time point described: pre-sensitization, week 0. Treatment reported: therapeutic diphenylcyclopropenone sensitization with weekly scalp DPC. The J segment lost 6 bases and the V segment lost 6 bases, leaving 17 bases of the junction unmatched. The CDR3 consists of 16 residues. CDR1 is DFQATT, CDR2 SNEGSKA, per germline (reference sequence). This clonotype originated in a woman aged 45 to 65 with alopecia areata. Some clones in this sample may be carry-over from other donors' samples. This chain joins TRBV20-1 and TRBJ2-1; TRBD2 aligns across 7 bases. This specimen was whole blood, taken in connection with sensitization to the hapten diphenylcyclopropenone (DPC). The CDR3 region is CSAPKGGPGPLNEQFF. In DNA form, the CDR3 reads TGCAGTGCCCCCAAGGGAGGGCCTGGACCTCTCAATGAGCAGTTCTTC.